These 22 T cell receptor beta chains came from one sample sequenced in a study of blood T cell repertoires in COVID-19. The method was immunoSEQ multiplex PCR; TCRdb's version includes in-frame clones alone and lacks a portion of them. Of 300,000 to 350,000 clones in the sample, around 88% are singletons; the top ten hold 1.5% to 2%. Specimen: peripheral blood. These TCRs come from a woman aged 30 to 39 with COVID-19, enrolled during active disease.

This chain uses TRBV18 with TRBJ1-3; D not resolved. The CDR3 has 17 residues. Trimming cost V 3 bases and J 0 bases, with 15 bases left between them. Germline V gene sequence: CDR1 KGHSH, CDR2 LQKENI. CDR3 DNA sequence: TGTGCCAGCTCACCTTCTGTCATCCCGAGCTCTGGAAACACCATATATTTT. This sequence encodes CASSPSVIPSSGNTIYF.

This clone was recorded once. This rearrangement joins TRBV7-2 to TRBJ2-5; 10 bases are a match to TRBD2. V lost 5 bases, J lost 5 bases, and 5 bases stayed unmatched. In germline, CDR1 is SGHTA, CDR2 FQGNSA. This CDR3 spans 14 amino acids. The CDR3 DNA sequence: TGTGCCAGCAGCCTGCAAGCGGGGGGGGAGACCCAGTACTTC. Its translation is CASSLQAGGETQYF.

V is TRBV19 and J is TRBJ2-2; tentative D call: TRBD2 (6 bases). The ends were cut back, 4 bases at V and 6 bases at J, with 21 bases in the middle. The V gene's germline CDR1 is LNHDA and CDR2 SQIVND (reference sequence). The CDR3 sequence is 17 residues long. The CDR3 coding sequence is TGTGCCAGTAGTAAGCGGCCCGGCGCGGGGTACGCCGGGGAGCTGTTTTTT. The encoded protein is CASSKRPGAGYAGELFF.

A few counts support this clone. The chain links TRBV9 to TRBJ2-7, with 11 bases aligning to TRBD2. Germline V gene lookup returns CDR1 SGDLS and CDR2 YYNGEE. The CDR3 runs to 15 residues. Losses at the gene ends were 2 bases for V and 5 bases for J; bases not matched to a gene: 6. CDR3 region: CASSVSGGAIDEQYF. The DNA of the CDR3 is TGTGCCAGCAGCGTTAGCGGGGGGGCAATCGACGAGCAGTACTTC.

This sequence joins TRBV11-2 and TRBJ2-6; unclear D gene. The CDR3 length is 14 residues. Deletions cut 5 bases from V and 2 bases from J, with 7 bases between. CDR1 and CDR2 (germline): SGHAT, FQNNGV. Here the CDR3 DNA reads TGTGCCAGCAGCAATCATGCTGGGGCCAACGTCCTGACTTTC. Amino acid sequence: CASSNHAGANVLTF.

The chain combines TRBV5-4 with TRBJ1-2, with D perhaps TRBD1 (5 bases). The CDR3 is 15 amino acids. Deletions cut 3 bases from V and 1 base from J, with 13 bases between. CDR1 and CDR2 from the germline V gene are SGHNT and YYREEE (reference sequence). CDR3 amino acids: CASSSIDQGNYGYTF. The CDR3 DNA reads TGTGCCAGCAGCTCGATAGACCAGGGTAACTATGGCTACACCTTC.

The chain carries TRBV9 and TRBJ2-7, with a tentative D call TRBD1 (5 bases). The CDR3 covers 13 residues. V lost 0 bases, J lost 5 bases, and 9 bases lay in between. Germline V gene data show CDR1 as SGDLS and CDR2 as YYNGEE. The CDR3 region is CASSVGRVDEQYF. CDR3 bases: TGTGCCAGCAGCGTAGGCAGGGTCGACGAGCAGTACTTC.

This clone was counted a single time. V and J are TRBV19 and TRBJ2-7, with a tentative D call TRBD1 (5 bases). The CDR3 loop spans 14 amino acids. V was shortened by 4 bases and J by 1 base, with 11 bases between the two germline ends. Germline loops: CDR1 LNHDA, CDR2 SQIVND (reference sequence). The DNA of the CDR3 is TGTGCCAGTAGTAGGGGCTGGGGTTCCTACGAGCAGTACGTC. Amino acids: CASSRGWGSYEQYV.

This chain uses TRBV3-1 (or the pseudogene TRBV3-2) with TRBJ1-1; 10 positions match TRBD1. The length of the CDR3 is 16 residues. The ends lost 5 bases at V and 5 bases at J; junction bases unmatched: 11. CDR1 LGHDT and CDR2 YNNKEL come from the germline V gene (reference sequence). CDR3 DNA: TGTGCCAGCAGCTGGACAGGGGGGTTTAGTGGGACTGAAGCTTTCTTT. This gives the protein CASSWTGGFSGTEAFF.

About this clone: The junction departs from germline at one end; a sequencing error may be responsible. This chain links TRBV18 with TRBJ2-1; TRBD1 matches 7 bases. This CDR3 contains 14 residues. Germline V lookup: CDR1 KGHSH, CDR2 LQKENI. For the CDR3, the DNA is TGTGCCAGCTCATCACCGACAGGGTTAGGTGAGCAGTTCTTC. Translated: CASSSPTGLGEQFF. Together with reference TRBV18 and TRBJ2-1, the CDR3 gives the full variable domain: NAGVMQNPRHLVRRRGQEARLRCSPMKGHSHVYWYRQLPEEGLKFMVYLQKENIIDESGMPKERFSAEFPKEGPSILRIQQVVRGDSAAYFCASSSPTGLGEQFFGPGTRLTVL.

This chain connects TRBV28 to TRBJ2-5; possible D gene TRBD2, 5 bases. Trimming removed 5 bases at V and 5 bases at J, with 9 bases between. The germline gives CDR1 MDHEN, CDR2 SYDVKM. The CDR3 totals 12 residues. The DNA of the CDR3 is TGTGCCAGCAGTGCGGACTCGGAGACCCAGTACTTC. It codes for CASSADSETQYF.

The CDR3 nucleotides read TGTGCCAGCAGTTTGACAGGGTACATCGGGGAGCTGTTTTTT. Its protein is CASSLTGYIGELFF. This chain uses TRBV27 with TRBJ2-2, with 7 positions matching TRBD1. Looked up from germline, CDR1 is MNHEY and CDR2 is SMNVEV (reference sequence). Trimming at V came to 3 bases and at J to 7 bases, leaving 5 bases not matched to a gene. The CDR3 totals 14 residues.

The V and J genes are TRBV4-1 and TRBJ2-1; D might be TRBD1 (6 bases). The CDR3 has 18 amino acids. Germline-derived CDR1 and CDR2 are MGHRA and YSYEKL. V was shortened by 1 base and J by 4 bases, with 20 bases between the two germline ends. The CDR3 reads CASSQGLSVDRPYNEQFF. DNA for the CDR3: TGCGCCAGCAGCCAAGGTCTCTCTGTGGACAGACCTTACAATGAGCAGTTCTTC.

This clone was counted once. The chain is built from TRBV2 and TRBJ2-7, with 10 bases fitting TRBD2. CDR1 is SNHLY and CDR2 is FYNNEI in the germline V gene. With V trimmed by 8 bases and J by 2 bases, 6 bases remained unmatched. The CDR3 runs to 14 residues. Here the CDR3 reads CASSSGGSTYEQYF. DNA for the CDR3: TGTGCCAGCTCTAGCGGGGGATCAACCTACGAGCAGTACTTC.

The table lists this clone with a count of one. The chain uses TRBV7-9 and TRBJ2-5, with 10 bases aligning to TRBD2. V gave up 3 bases and J gave up 1 base; unmatched junction bases: 11. This CDR3 has 18 residues. The germline gives CDR1 SEHNR, CDR2 FQNEAQ (reference sequence). CDR3 bases: TGTGCCAGCAGCTTCCTTGGGGTTCTAGCGGGGGTCCAAGAGACCCAGTACTTC. It codes for CASSFLGVLAGVQETQYF.

This clone was detected once. The rearrangement joins TRBV2 to TRBJ1-1, with D possibly being TRBD1 (5 bases). There are 15 residues in the CDR3. Germline V gene lookup returns CDR1 SNHLY and CDR2 FYNNEI. V lost 7 bases and J 0 bases, leaving 15 bases between the germline ends. In DNA, the CDR3 is TGTGCCAGCACGGTCAGGGCGCAGCTGAACACTGAAGCTTTCTTT. Protein sequence: CASTVRAQLNTEAFF.

The J gene is TRBJ2-3, the V gene TRBV11-2, with 7 bases fitting TRBD2. Germline-derived CDR1 and CDR2 are SGHAT and FQNNGV. The J segment lost 7 bases and the V segment lost 8 bases, leaving 9 bases of the junction unmatched. The CDR3 length is 13 residues. CDR3 in DNA: TGTGCCAGCCGAACGGGGGGTTTGAATACGCAGTATTTT. This gives the protein CASRTGGLNTQYF.

The chain recombines TRBV29-1 with TRBJ2-5; 8 bases fit TRBD2. The CDR3 is 16 residues long. The ends lost 0 bases at V and 2 bases at J; junction bases unmatched: 8. Germline V gives CDR1 SQVTM, CDR2 ANQGSEA. The CDR3 reads CSVEDPPGGRQETQYF. The CDR3 DNA sequence: TGCAGCGTTGAAGATCCCCCGGGAGGGAGACAAGAGACCCAGTACTTC.

The V and J genes are TRBV15 and TRBJ1-5; D ambiguous. This CDR3 is built from 12 residues. Germline lookup yields CDR1 LNHNV and CDR2 YYDKDF (reference sequence). Trimming removed 0 bases from V and 14 bases from J, with 11 bases in between. CDR3 DNA sequence: TGTGCCACCAGCAGAGATTTCAGTCTGAAGCATTTT. Its translation is CATSRDFSLKHF.

The gene calls are TRBV4-1 and TRBJ2-7, with 7 bases fitting TRBD2. CDR3 size: 14 residues. The ends lost 3 bases at V and 0 bases at J; junction bases unmatched: 2. Per the germline V gene, CDR1 is MGHRA and CDR2 is YSYEKL. In DNA form, the CDR3 reads TGCGCCAGCAGCCAGGGGGGGAGCTCCTACGAGCAGTACTTC. It yields the protein CASSQGGSSYEQYF.

V is TRBV7-2 and J is TRBJ2-7; D is undetermined. The CDR3 contains 13 residues. Trimming stripped 1 base from V and 3 bases from J, with 7 bases between. Germline CDR1 is SGHTA and CDR2 is FQGNSA. CDR3 sequence: CASSLGQIYEQYF. For the CDR3, the DNA is TGTGCCAGCAGCTTAGGGCAGATCTACGAGCAGTACTTC. Full variable domain (remainder filled in from reference TRBV7-2 and TRBJ2-7): GAGVSQSPSNKVTEKGKDVELRCDPISGHTALYWYRQSLGQGLEFLIYFQGNSAPDKSGLPSDRFSAERTGGSVSTLTIQRTQQEDSAVYLCASSLGQIYEQYFGPGTRLTVT.

V usage is TRBV27 and J usage is TRBJ1-2, with a possible D match to TRBD1 (5 bases). Trimming took off 6 bases at V and 2 bases at J, with 10 bases between the two ends. Germline values: CDR1 MNHEY, CDR2 SMNVEV (reference sequence). The CDR3 is 13 residues long. CDR3 sequence reads: CASSNKGNYGYTF. The CDR3 coding sequence is TGTGCCAGCAGCAATAAGGGGAACTATGGCTACACCTTC.